These 2 T cell receptor beta chains share one sample of origin, sequenced in a study of CD4 T cells in relation to SARS-CoV-2 and coronaviruses (dated by TCRdb to the early 2020s). The library was obtained by the immunoSEQ multiplex PCR assay. Entries here come from immuneACCESS through TCRdb and include only in-frame sequences with V and J called. Some clones fail to appear in such tables; in the studies checked, an unresolved V gene covers under half of the shortfall, and the cause of the remainder is unknown. The sample records approximately 60,000 clones, under 95% of which are singletons. The leading ten clones occupy roughly 0.4% of the sample. The sequenced sample was naive CD4+ T cells from PBMCs. Per the publication, the cell subset or site label means: naive CD4+ T cells isolated by negative enrichment. The receptors stem from an adult with COVID-19.

The chain carries TRBV5-1 and TRBJ2-7, with 7 bases lining up with TRBD1. The CDR3 spans 14 residues. Germline V gives CDR1 SGHRS, CDR2 YFSETQ. J was trimmed by 5 bases and V by 2 bases; bases with no gene match: 7. The DNA of the CDR3 is TGCGCCAGCAGCTTCGGGGACAGTGTCGACGAGCAGTACTTC. Residues: CASSFGDSVDEQYF.

V is TRBV30 and J is TRBJ2-1, with unresolved D. Germline lookup yields CDR1 GTSNPN and CDR2 SVGIG (reference sequence). CDR3 length: 13 residues. Trimming stripped 7 bases from V and 10 bases from J, with 20 bases between. CDR3 DNA: TGTGCCTCCTCCCCGGGCTTCGAACACGAGCAGTTCTTC. Its translation: CASSPGFEHEQFF. The full variable domain, in which reference TRBV30 and TRBJ2-1 provide the parts outside the CDR3, is SQTIHQWPATLVQPVGSPLSLECTVEGTSNPNLYWYRQAAGRGLQLLFYSVGIGQISSEVPQNLSASRPQDRQFILSSKKLLLSDSGFYLCASSPGFEHEQFFGPGTRLTVL.